These 26 T cell receptor beta chains were all obtained from the same sample, sequenced in a study of yellow fever vaccine responses in identical twins. TCRdb reanalysed the RT-PCR reads using MiXCR and keeps one entry per CDR3 protein. The table has tens of thousands of distinct CDR3 sequences, approximately 54% seen once. The sequenced sample was T cells from blood (PBMCs), unsorted or a sorted subset (not recorded which), obtained before or after yellow fever vaccination (not recorded which). The receptors here all came from a woman between 18 and 29 years old who received the yellow fever vaccine.

The V and J genes are TRBV4-1 and TRBJ1-1, with D perhaps matching TRBD1 (6 bases). The CDR3 is 14 amino acids. V was trimmed by 6 bases and J by 0 bases, leaving 11 bases between them. Germline assignment: CDR1 MGHRA and CDR2 YSYEKL. The CDR3 DNA reads TGCGCCAGCAGGAACAGGGCGTTGAACACTGAAGCTTTCTTT. Amino acids: CASRNRALNTEAFF.

The V and J genes are TRBV2 and TRBJ2-5, with D possibly being TRBD1 (6 bases). V was pared by 3 bases and J by 11 bases, with 10 bases between. Germline lookup yields CDR1 SNHLY and CDR2 FYNNEI. CDR3 length equals 11 residues. CDR3 in DNA: TGTGCCAGCAGTGATCGGCAGGGGCAGTACTTC. Encoded protein: CASSDRQGQYF.

This clonotype was observed a few times. The CDR3 is CSASERRYEQYF. The CDR3 coding sequence is TGCAGTGCCTCGGAACGGAGATACGAGCAGTACTTC. V usage is TRBV20-1 and J usage is TRBJ2-7; D gene unclear. This CDR3 contains 12 residues. CDR1 and CDR2 (germline): DFQATT, SNEGSKA (reference sequence). The ends were cut back, 6 bases at V and 4 bases at J, with 13 bases in the middle.

As DNA, the CDR3 is TGTGCCAGCAGCTCAATCCGGGACCCCTCCTACGAGCAGTACTTC. Protein product: CASSSIRDPSYEQYF. V is TRBV11-1 and J is TRBJ2-7; D possibly matches TRBD1 or TRBD2 (5 bases each). CDR1 is SGHAT, CDR2 FQDESV, per germline (reference sequence). Trimming pared 4 bases from V and 0 bases from J, leaving 13 bases between. This CDR3 contains 15 residues.

This chain links TRBV20-1 with TRBJ2-3, with D perhaps matching TRBD1 or TRBD2 (6 bases each). Germline-derived CDR1 and CDR2 are DFQATT and SNEGSKA (reference sequence). Trimming pared 3 bases from V and 5 bases from J, leaving 15 bases between. The CDR3 runs 14 residues. The CDR3 here is CSASWGEGGDTQYF. The CDR3, as DNA: TGCAGTGCTAGTTGGGGAGAGGGGGGAGATACGCAGTATTTT.

The J gene is TRBJ2-5, the V gene TRBV28; D tentatively reads TRBD1 or TRBD2 (5 bases each). Germline V gene sequence: CDR1 MDHEN, CDR2 SYDVKM. This CDR3 comprises 15 residues. Trimming stripped 5 bases from V and 0 bases from J, with 13 bases between. CDR3 sequence (DNA): TGTGCCAGCAGTCTCGGGACCGAATACCAAGAGACCCAGTACTTC. The encoded protein is CASSLGTEYQETQYF.

This clonotype has only a few counts. The chain combines TRBV20-1 with TRBJ2-3; 7 bases are a match to TRBD1. The CDR3 consists of 15 residues. CDR1 and CDR2 from the germline V gene are DFQATT and SNEGSKA (reference sequence). V lost 1 base and J lost 2; bases outside the gene matches: 6. The CDR3 sequence is CSARAPGQITDTQYF. The CDR3, as DNA: TGCAGTGCTAGAGCCCCGGGACAGATCACAGATACGCAGTATTTT.

In its sample, this clonotype was seen a few times. The V call is TRBV5-1, the J call TRBJ2-5; a possible D gene is TRBD1 (5 bases). Trimming shortened V by 4 bases and J by 1 base, and 8 bases separated the two germline ends. CDR1 and CDR2 from the germline V gene are SGHRS and YFSETQ. The CDR3 length is 13 residues. The CDR3 bases are TGCGCCAGCAGCAGGGGTACCCAAGAGACCCAGTACTTC. This codes for CASSRGTQETQYF.

This chain links TRBV13 with TRBJ2-7, with 7 bases matching TRBD1. CDR1 is PRHDT, CDR2 FYEKMQ, per germline (reference sequence). V shed 8 bases and J 5 bases; nucleotides not matched to a gene: 15. This CDR3 has 15 amino acids. CDR3: CASCPGQNPFDEQYV. In nucleotides, the CDR3 is TGTGCCAGCTGCCCGGGACAGAACCCGTTTGACGAGCAGTACGTC.

As regards this clonotype: Germline and junction disagree at one end, which may indicate a read error. The chain is built from TRBV4-1 and TRBJ1-5; 8 nucleotides agree with TRBD1. Germline assignment: CDR1 MGHRA and CDR2 YSYEKL. There are 17 residues in the CDR3. CDR3 protein: CVSSKTRTGLSNQPQHF. The CDR3 nucleotides read TGCGTCAGCAGCAAGACGCGGACAGGGTTGAGCAATCAGCCCCAGCATTTT.

The chain carries TRBV4-1 and TRBJ2-7, with unresolved D. Looked up from germline, CDR1 is MGHRA and CDR2 is YSYEKL. The V end was cut by 0 bases, the J end by 0 bases, with 9 bases between. The CDR3 is 15 amino acids. DNA for the CDR3: TGCGCCAGCAGCCAAGAATGGACGGCCTCCTACGAGCAGTACGTC. Encoded protein: CASSQEWTASYEQYV.

In regard to this clonotype: Its ends do not fully match the called genes, so a read error is possible. The gene calls are TRBV13 and TRBJ2-7, with a tentative D call TRBD2 (6 bases). The CDR3 consists of 13 residues. Germline lookup yields CDR1 PRHDT and CDR2 FYEKMQ (reference sequence). CDR3 nucleotide sequence: TGTGCCAGCAGCACCCAACGGGCGAGGGACTGGGTGTTC. It translates to CASSTQRARDWVF.

The chain uses TRBV6-9 and TRBJ2-2; D not resolved. V lost 2 bases to trimming and J lost 2 bases, with 3 bases between them. Germline lookup yields CDR1 MNHGY and CDR2 SVAAGI. The CDR3 has 13 residues. CDR3 nucleotide sequence: TGTGCCAGCAGTTATACCAACACCGGGGAGCTGTTTTTT. Its protein product is CASSYTNTGELFF.

The table lists this clonotype with a few counts. This sequence joins TRBV18 and TRBJ2-5; D not certain. Deletions cut 3 bases from V and 0 bases from J, with 2 bases between. The CDR3 is 12 amino acids. The V gene's germline CDR1 is KGHSH and CDR2 LQKENI. CDR3: CASSPYQETQYF. CDR3 bases: TGTGCCAGCTCACCGTACCAAGAGACCCAGTACTTC.

The V call is TRBV13, the J call TRBJ1-1; D gene unclear. This CDR3 spans 14 amino acids. V was cut by 0 bases and J by 2 bases, with 7 bases left in between. The germline gives CDR1 PRHDT, CDR2 FYEKMQ (reference sequence). The CDR3 spells CASSLGADNTEAFF. CDR3 nucleotide sequence: TGTGCCAGCAGCTTAGGAGCAGATAACACTGAAGCTTTCTTT.

The J gene is TRBJ2-1, the V gene TRBV5-4, with 9 bases matching TRBD2. CDR1 is SGHNT and CDR2 is YYREEE in the germline V gene (reference sequence). Trimming removed 2 bases from V and 4 bases from J; junction bases left unmatched: 4. The CDR3 has 15 amino acids. DNA of the CDR3: TGTGCCAGCAGCTTATTAGCGGGGGTATACAATGAGCAGTTCTTC. Protein: CASSLLAGVYNEQFF.

The chain couples TRBV12-3 or TRBV12-4 to TRBJ2-4, with a weak D call TRBD1 (5 bases). Between the trimmed V and J ends, which lost 6 bases and 5 bases, there was a span of 11 bases. The CDR3 spans 13 residues. CDR3 coding DNA: TGTGCCAGCAGACCCCAAGGGGAAAACATTCAGTACTTC. It yields the protein CASRPQGENIQYF.

This clonotype was observed a few times. The V gene is TRBV20-1, the J gene TRBJ2-4; D is possibly TRBD1 (6 bases). The V end was cut by 3 bases, the J end by 2 bases, with 14 bases between. The germline V gene has CDR1 DFQATT and CDR2 SNEGSKA (reference sequence). The CDR3 totals 15 residues. The CDR3 protein is CSASPQGSSKNIQYF. Here the CDR3 DNA reads TGCAGTGCTAGTCCCCAGGGGTCGTCCAAAAACATTCAGTACTTC.

This clonotype was seen only a few times. The chain uses TRBV20-1 and TRBJ1-5, with D perhaps TRBD1 (6 bases). Germline V gives CDR1 DFQATT, CDR2 SNEGSKA (reference sequence). V lost 5 bases and J lost 0, with 17 bases in between. CDR3 size: 16 residues. The CDR3 coding sequence is TGCAGTGCTTTGAGGGGGGGGGACCTTAGCAATCAGCCCCAGCATTTT. This sequence encodes CSALRGGDLSNQPQHF.

This clonotype was observed a few times. This chain uses TRBV5-5 with TRBJ2-5; unclear D gene. The CDR3 spans 14 residues. Germline CDR1 and CDR2: SGHKS and YYEKEE (reference sequence). V lost 2 bases to trimming and J lost 2 bases, with 10 bases between them. The CDR3 is CASSFLPDQETQYF. The CDR3 DNA is TGTGCCAGCAGCTTTTTGCCAGATCAAGAGACCCAGTACTTC.

The rearrangement links TRBV3-1 to TRBJ2-7; TRBD1 aligns across 7 bases. CDR1 LGHDT and CDR2 YNNKEL come from the germline V gene (reference sequence). The ends lost 3 bases at V and 1 base at J; junction bases unmatched: 0. The CDR3 length is 13 residues. CDR3 amino acids: CASSQGQSYEQYF. In nucleotides, the CDR3 is TGTGCCAGCAGCCAGGGACAGTCCTACGAGCAGTACTTC.

This chain joins TRBV20-1 and TRBJ2-1; 8 bases agree with TRBD1. CDR1 DFQATT and CDR2 SNEGSKA come from the germline V gene (reference sequence). This CDR3 has 14 amino acids. The J segment lost 3 bases and the V segment lost 1 base, leaving 2 bases of the junction unmatched. In DNA form, the CDR3 reads TGCAGTGCTAGAGTGGGACAGGACTACAATGAGCAGTTCTTC. Protein sequence: CSARVGQDYNEQFF.

The genes are TRBV18 and TRBJ1-6, with 7 positions matching TRBD1. Germline-derived CDR1 and CDR2 are KGHSH and LQKENI. The CDR3 extends over 17 amino acids. V shed 5 bases, J shed 2 bases, and the junction held 9 bases outside the gene matches. As DNA, the CDR3 is TGTGCCAGCTCATCAAGGGACAGTTCAACCTATAATTCACCCCTCCACTTT. Translated: CASSSRDSSTYNSPLHF.

The genes are TRBV11-1 and TRBJ2-1, with a weak D call TRBD2 (6 bases). The V gene's germline CDR1 is SGHAT and CDR2 FQDESV (reference sequence). Deletions cut 8 bases from V and 0 bases from J, with 11 bases between. CDR3 length equals 14 residues. CDR3 bases: TGTGCCAGCGGGGCGGGGATCTCCTACAATGAGCAGTTCTTC. Translating it yields CASGAGISYNEQFF.

V gene TRBV2 combines with J gene TRBJ1-1; D not resolved. The germline V and J ends were trimmed by 7 bases and 0 bases, with 12 bases remaining between them. Germline CDR1 is SNHLY and CDR2 is FYNNEI. This CDR3 contains 14 residues. DNA of the CDR3: TGTGCCAGCAAGGCAGGACGCATGAACACTGAAGCTTTCTTT. It is translated as CASKAGRMNTEAFF.

This clonotype was seen a single time. The CDR3 sequence: CASSRMLNEQFF. The CDR3 bases are TGTGCCAGCAGCCGTATGCTTAATGAGCAGTTCTTC. V is TRBV28 and J is TRBJ2-1; D is unclear. The CDR3 consists of 12 residues. Between the trimmed V and J ends, which lost 6 bases and 7 bases, there was a span of 10 bases. Germline V gene sequence: CDR1 MDHEN, CDR2 SYDVKM.